This T cell receptor beta chain was sequenced for a study of CD8 T cells in ankylosing spondylitis. This clonotype has just a few counts. Its matching antigen is unknown. General study findings and limits: Clones linked to disease were reported to show significant enrichment in matched ankylosing spondylitis synovial fluid. Apparently characteristic of ankylosing spondylitis blood was a TCR beta motif (roughly eight highly homologous variants).

CDR3 length: 16 residues. J lost 2 bases, V lost 0 bases, and 5 bases had no gene match. The germline V gene encodes CDR1 LNHNV and CDR2 YYDKDF (reference sequence). One entry per CDR3 protein, called by TCRdb with MiXCR from the 5' RACE reads. The sample records a few hundred thousand distinct CDR3 sequences, around 20% being singletons. The chain recombines TRBV15 with TRBJ2-3, with 7 bases lining up with TRBD2. This TCR was recovered from a male donor with ankylosing spondylitis or in good health (not recorded which). The sequenced material came from blood, either unsorted or a sorted T cell fraction (not recorded which). This chain's CDR3 is CATSREGAGLTDTQYF. The CDR3 DNA is TGTGCCACCAGCAGAGAGGGAGCGGGGCTCACAGATACGCAGTATTTT.